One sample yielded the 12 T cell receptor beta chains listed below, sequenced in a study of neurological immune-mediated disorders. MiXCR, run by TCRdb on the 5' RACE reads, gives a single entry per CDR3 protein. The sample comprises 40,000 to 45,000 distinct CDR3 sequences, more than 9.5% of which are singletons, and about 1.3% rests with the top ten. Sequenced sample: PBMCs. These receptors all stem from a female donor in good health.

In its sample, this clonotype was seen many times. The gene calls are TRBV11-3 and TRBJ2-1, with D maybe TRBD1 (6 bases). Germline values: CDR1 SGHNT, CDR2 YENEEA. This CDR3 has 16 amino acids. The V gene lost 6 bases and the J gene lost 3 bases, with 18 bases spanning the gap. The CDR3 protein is CASRPKDRFLYNEQFF. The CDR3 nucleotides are TGTGCCAGCAGGCCCAAAGACAGGTTCCTCTACAATGAGCAGTTCTTC.

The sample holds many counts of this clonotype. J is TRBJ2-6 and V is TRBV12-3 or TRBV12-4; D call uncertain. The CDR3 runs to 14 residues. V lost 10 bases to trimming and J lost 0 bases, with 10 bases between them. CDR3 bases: TGTGCCACCACCATTAACTCTGGGGCCAACGTCCTGACTTTC. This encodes CATTINSGANVLTF.

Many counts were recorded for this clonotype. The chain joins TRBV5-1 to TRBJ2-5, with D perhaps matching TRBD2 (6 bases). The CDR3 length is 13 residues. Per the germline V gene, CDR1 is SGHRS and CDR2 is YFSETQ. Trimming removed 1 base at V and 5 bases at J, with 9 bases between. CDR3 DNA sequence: TGCGCCAGCAGCTTGAGTCGGGGGGAGACCCAGTACTTC. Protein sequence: CASSLSRGETQYF.

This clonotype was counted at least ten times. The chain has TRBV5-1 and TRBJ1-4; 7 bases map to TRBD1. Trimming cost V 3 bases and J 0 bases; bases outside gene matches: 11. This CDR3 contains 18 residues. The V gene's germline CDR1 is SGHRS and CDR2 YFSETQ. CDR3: CASSSGIQGITTNEKLFF. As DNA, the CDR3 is TGCGCCAGCAGCTCTGGAATACAGGGGATTACAACTAATGAAAAACTGTTTTTT.

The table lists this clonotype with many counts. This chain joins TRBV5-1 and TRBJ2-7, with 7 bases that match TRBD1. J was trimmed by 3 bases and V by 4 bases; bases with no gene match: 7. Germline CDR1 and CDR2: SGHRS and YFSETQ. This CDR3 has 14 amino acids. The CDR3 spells CASSTGTEFYEQYF. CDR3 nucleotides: TGCGCCAGCAGCACCGGGACAGAATTCTACGAGCAGTACTTC.

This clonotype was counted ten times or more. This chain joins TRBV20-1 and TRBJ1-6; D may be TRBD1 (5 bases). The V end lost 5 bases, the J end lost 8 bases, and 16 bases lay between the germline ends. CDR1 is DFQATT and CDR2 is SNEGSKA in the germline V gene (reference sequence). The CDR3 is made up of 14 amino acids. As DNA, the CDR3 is TGCAGTGCTCGGACGGGGGGGAGCGATTCACCCCTCCACTTT. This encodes CSARTGGSDSPLHF.

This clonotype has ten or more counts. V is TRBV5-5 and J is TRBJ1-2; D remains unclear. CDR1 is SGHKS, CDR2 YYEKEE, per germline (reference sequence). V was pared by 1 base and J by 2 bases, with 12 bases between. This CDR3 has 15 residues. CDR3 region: CASSLYTDRNYGYTF. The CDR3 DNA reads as TGTGCCAGCAGCTTGTATACAGATAGGAACTATGGCTACACCTTC.

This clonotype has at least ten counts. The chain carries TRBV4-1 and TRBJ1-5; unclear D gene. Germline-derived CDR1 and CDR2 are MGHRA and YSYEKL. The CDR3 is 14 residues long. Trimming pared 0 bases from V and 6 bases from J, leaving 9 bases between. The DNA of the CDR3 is TGCGCCAGCAGCCAAGAAGAGATGGTTCAGCCCCAGCATTTT. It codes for CASSQEEMVQPQHF.

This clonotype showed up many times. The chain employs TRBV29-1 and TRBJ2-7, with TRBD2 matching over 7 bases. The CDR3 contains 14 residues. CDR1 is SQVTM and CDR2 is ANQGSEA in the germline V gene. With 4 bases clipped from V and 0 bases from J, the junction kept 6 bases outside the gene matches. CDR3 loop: CSVVGRVSSYEQYF. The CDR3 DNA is TGCAGCGTTGTTGGGAGGGTTAGCTCCTACGAGCAGTACTTC.

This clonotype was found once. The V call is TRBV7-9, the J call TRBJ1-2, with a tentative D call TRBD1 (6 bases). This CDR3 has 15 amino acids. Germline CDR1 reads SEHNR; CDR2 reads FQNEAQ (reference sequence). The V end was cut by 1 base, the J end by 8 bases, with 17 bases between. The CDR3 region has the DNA TGTGCCAGCAGCTTAGTAACAGGGACGCAGGAAGGCTACACCTTC. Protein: CASSLVTGTQEGYTF.

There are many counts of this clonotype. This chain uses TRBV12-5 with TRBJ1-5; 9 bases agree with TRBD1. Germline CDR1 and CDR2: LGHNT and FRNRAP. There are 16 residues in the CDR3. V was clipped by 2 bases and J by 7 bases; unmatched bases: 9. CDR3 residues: CASGLPTGTGNQPQHF. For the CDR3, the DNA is TGTGCTAGTGGTTTGCCAACCGGGACAGGGAACCAGCCCCAGCATTTT. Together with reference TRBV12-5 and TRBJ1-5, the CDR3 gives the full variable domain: DARVTQTPRHKVTEMGQEVTMRCQPILGHNTVFWYRQTMMQGLELLAYFRNRAPLDDSGMPKDRFSAEMPDATLATLKIQPSEPRDSAVYFCASGLPTGTGNQPQHFGDGTRLSIL.

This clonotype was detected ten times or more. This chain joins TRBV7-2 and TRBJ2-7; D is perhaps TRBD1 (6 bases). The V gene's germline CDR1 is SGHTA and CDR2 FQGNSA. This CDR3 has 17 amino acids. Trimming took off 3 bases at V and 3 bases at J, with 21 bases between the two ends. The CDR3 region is CASSFARRAGASYEQYF. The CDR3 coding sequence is TGTGCCAGCAGCTTTGCCCGCCGGGCAGGGGCTAGCTACGAGCAGTACTTC.